This TCR beta chain was sequenced in a study of CD4 and CD8 cells across lung adenocarcinoma regions. This clonotype was observed once. TCRdb fed the PCR reads into MiXCR, producing one record per CDR3 protein. The sample yields under 14,000 distinct CDR3 sequences, about 53% seen once. Localized lung adenocarcinoma, a non-small cell lung cancer, affected the donors. Germline-derived CDR1 and CDR2 are MNHEY and SMNVEV (reference sequence). This CDR3 spans 19 amino acids. The clonotype originates from a male donor with lung adenocarcinoma. The CD4 and CD8 labels of this study may be unreliable. Material: CD4+ T cells from the center of a lung tumor. This chain joins TRBV27 and TRBJ2-3; 8 bases map to TRBD2. The tail of the sequence fits TRBJ2-7 better, so the J call may be wrong. The CDR3 DNA reads as TGTGCCAGCCGCCCTGGAGGAGTAGCGGGATCGAGGGCGAAAGATACGCAGTACTTC. Translation: CASRPGGVAGSRAKDTQYF.